Presented here are 20 T cell receptor beta chains from one specimen sequenced in a study of blood T cell repertoires in COVID-19. This table comes from immunoSEQ multiplex PCR, and its TCRdb copy is limited to in-frame clones, with some not included. The table records about 190,000 clones, about 83% of them present only once. The sequencing sample was made of PBMCs or T cells enriched from blood (not recorded which). Receptors were obtained from a man aged 35-49 years with acute COVID-19.

V usage is TRBV28 and J usage is TRBJ2-7; 12 positions agree with TRBD1. In germline, CDR1 is MDHEN, CDR2 SYDVKM. The CDR3 has 16 residues. V shed 3 bases, J shed 6 bases, and the junction held 9 bases outside the gene matches. CDR3 nucleotides: TGTGCCAGCAGTTTGATTCCGGGACAGGGGGCAGTCGAGCAGTACTTC. As protein: CASSLIPGQGAVEQYF.

The CDR3 bases are TGTGCCAGCTCACCAATCACAGGGGAGAGGGAGAAGCAGTACTTC. It specifies CASSPITGEREKQYF. The rearrangement joins TRBV18 to TRBJ2-7, with 7 positions matching TRBD1. Trimming removed 2 bases from V and 8 bases from J; junction bases left unmatched: 12. Per germline, CDR1 KGHSH and CDR2 LQKENI. CDR3 length equals 15 residues.

The J gene is TRBJ1-5, the V gene TRBV28; possibly TRBD1 for D (6 bases). The CDR3 totals 15 residues. Trimming removed 4 bases at V and 1 base at J, with 11 bases between. The V gene's germline CDR1 is MDHEN and CDR2 SYDVKM. Here the CDR3 DNA reads TGTGCCAGCAGTTGGGTCACAGGGAGCAATCAGCCCCAGCATTTT. Its protein product is CASSWVTGSNQPQHF.

The genes are TRBV7-3 and TRBJ2-3, with 14 positions matching TRBD2. The CDR3 runs 18 residues. Per germline, CDR1 SGHTA and CDR2 FQGTGA. J was trimmed by 4 bases and V by 0 bases; bases with no gene match: 6. The CDR3 spells CASSLTGTSGRQADTQYF. CDR3 in DNA: TGTGCCAGCAGCTTAACGGGGACTAGCGGGAGACAAGCAGATACGCAGTATTTT. Full variable domain (rest looked up from reference TRBV7-3 and TRBJ2-3): GAGVSQTPSNKVTEKGKYVELRCDPISGHTALYWYRQSLGQGPEFLIYFQGTGAADDSGLPNDRFFAVRPEGSVSTLKIQRTERGDSAVYLCASSLTGTSGRQADTQYFGPGTRLTVL.

The rearrangement joins TRBV6-6 to TRBJ2-5; maybe TRBD2 (6 bases). The germline V and J ends were trimmed by 6 bases and 4 bases, with 6 bases remaining between them. The CDR3 is made up of 11 amino acids. Per the germline V gene, CDR1 is MNHNY and CDR2 is SVGAGI (reference sequence). CDR3 in DNA: TGTGCCAGCAGCGGGGGAGAGACCCAGTACTTC. Its translation is CASSGGETQYF.

V and J are TRBV5-1 and TRBJ1-2, with unresolved D. The CDR3 is 14 residues long. The germline V gene has CDR1 SGHRS and CDR2 YFSETQ. The V end was cut by 4 bases, the J end by 6 bases, with 16 bases between. CDR3 protein: CASSPNPGGHGYTF. The CDR3, as DNA: TGCGCCAGCAGCCCGAACCCCGGAGGGCATGGCTACACCTTC.

This rearrangement joins TRBV19 to TRBJ2-7; the match to TRBD2 covers 11 bases. With 8 bases clipped from V and 0 bases from J, the junction kept 6 bases outside the gene matches. The CDR3 is 15 amino acids. Germline CDR1 LNHDA, CDR2 SQIVND (reference sequence). The CDR3 DNA sequence: TGTGCCAGTTCTATCACTAGCGGGAGCTCCTACGAGCAGTACTTC. It is translated as CASSITSGSSYEQYF.

CDR3 sequence (DNA): TGTGCCAGCAGCCTCCAGGTAATCTCGGGAGGCGAGCAGTACTTC. This sequence encodes CASSLQVISGGEQYF. The V call is TRBV7-8, the J call TRBJ2-7; 7 bases agree with TRBD2. The junction had 13 bases not matched to a gene; V was cut back by 5 bases and J by 6 bases. Germline V gene lookup returns CDR1 SGHVS and CDR2 FQNEAQ. The CDR3 extends over 15 amino acids.

This chain joins TRBV28 and TRBJ2-7; D call uncertain. The V end lost 10 bases, the J end lost 8 bases, and 18 bases lay between the germline ends. Germline CDR1 is MDHEN and CDR2 is SYDVKM. This CDR3 has 12 amino acids. Written as DNA, the CDR3 is TGTGCCACCATGACTGACGAAACGCAGCAGTACTTC. It specifies CATMTDETQQYF.

The chain couples TRBV27 to TRBJ1-3; D is unclear. The V gene's germline CDR1 is MNHEY and CDR2 SMNVEV (reference sequence). V lost 2 bases and J lost 2, with 7 bases in between. This CDR3 spans 14 amino acids. CDR3 loop: CASSLGGTGNTIYF. CDR3 DNA sequence: TGTGCCAGCAGTTTAGGAGGGACTGGAAACACCATATATTTT.

This chain joins TRBV4-3 and TRBJ1-1; D ambiguous. The CDR3 extends over 16 amino acids. Germline assignment: CDR1 LGHNA and CDR2 YSLEER. The germline V and J ends were trimmed by 0 bases and 0 bases, with 11 bases remaining between them. The CDR3 sequence: CASSQDYSVMNTEAFF. CDR3 DNA: TGCGCCAGCAGCCAAGATTATTCAGTGATGAACACTGAAGCTTTCTTT.

This chain links TRBV7-2 with TRBJ1-2; D is undetermined. The ends were cut back, 5 bases at V and 4 bases at J, with 11 bases in the middle. CDR3 length: 13 residues. Germline V gene sequence: CDR1 SGHTA, CDR2 FQGNSA. The CDR3 sequence is CASSTEDLYGYTF. The CDR3 DNA follows: TGTGCCAGCAGCACGGAGGACCTCTATGGCTACACCTTC.

The rearrangement joins TRBV4-1 to TRBJ1-4; D is possibly TRBD1 (6 bases). The germline gives CDR1 MGHRA, CDR2 YSYEKL. V gave up 4 bases and J gave up 5 bases, with 14 bases separating them. This CDR3 region has 15 residues. The CDR3 loop is CASSPGHGNNEKLFF. In DNA, the CDR3 is TGCGCCAGCAGCCCGGGACACGGTAACAATGAAAAACTGTTTTTT.

The chain couples TRBV9 to TRBJ2-1; no clear D. The V end lost 0 bases, the J end lost 5 bases, and 6 bases lay between the germline ends. The CDR3 consists of 13 residues. CDR1 is SGDLS, CDR2 YYNGEE, per germline. This CDR3 is CASSVVENNEQFF. For the CDR3, the DNA is TGTGCCAGCAGCGTAGTGGAGAACAATGAGCAGTTCTTC.

In DNA form, the CDR3 reads TGTGCCAGCAGCCAAGTACCAGGGGGGATTTACGAGCAGTACTTC. Translated, it gives CASSQVPGGIYEQYF. The chain has TRBV14 and TRBJ2-7; TRBD1 might be the D (7 bases). There are 15 residues in the CDR3. V was clipped by 1 base and J by 4 bases, with 14 bases between them. Germline values: CDR1 SGHDN, CDR2 FVKESK.

This chain's CDR3 is CASGLINQPQHF. Here the CDR3 DNA reads TGTGCCAGCGGCTTGATTAATCAGCCCCAGCATTTT. The chain links TRBV6-5 to TRBJ1-5; no clear D gene. Germline V gene data show CDR1 as MNHEY and CDR2 as SVGAGI. Trimming removed 8 bases at V and 4 bases at J, with 9 bases between. The CDR3 runs 12 residues.

As regards this clone: Compared with germline, one end of the junction differs, possibly owing to a read error. The chain links TRBV5-6 to TRBJ2-7, with 10 bases lining up with TRBD2. The CDR3 has 13 amino acids. Germline values: CDR1 SGHDT, CDR2 YYEEEE. CDR3 residues: CASSLGTSGNHDF. The CDR3, as DNA: TGTGCCAGCAGCTTGGGGACTAGCGGTAATCATGACTTC.

V is TRBV4-1 and J is TRBJ2-3; D is undetermined. Germline V gene sequence: CDR1 MGHRA, CDR2 YSYEKL. Trimming removed 4 bases at V and 1 base at J, with 6 bases between. The CDR3 runs to 13 residues. The CDR3 region is CASSLRGTDTQYF. The DNA of the CDR3 is TGCGCCAGCAGCCTTCGAGGCACAGATACGCAGTATTTT.

The chain carries TRBV28 and TRBJ2-5; 8 nucleotides align to TRBD1. Trimming cost V 2 bases and J 2 bases; bases outside gene matches: 4. Germline assignment: CDR1 MDHEN and CDR2 SYDVKM. This CDR3 spans 15 amino acids. CDR3 DNA sequence: TGTGCCAGCAGTTTAAACAGGGGGAAACAAGAGACCCAGTACTTC. Translating gives CASSLNRGKQETQYF.

The chain recombines TRBV7-9 with TRBJ2-1; TRBD2 agrees at 7 bases. The V gene end was trimmed by 1 base and the J gene end by 9 bases; junction bases not matched to a gene: 6. The germline V gene has CDR1 SEHNR and CDR2 FQNEAQ (reference sequence). The CDR3 sequence is 14 residues long. The CDR3 protein is CASSLVSAGAEQFF. The CDR3 DNA reads as TGTGCCAGCAGCTTAGTCTCCGCGGGAGCTGAGCAGTTCTTC.